This T cell receptor beta chain originates from a study of type 1 regulatory T cells. On the study more broadly: T-allo10 is an in vitro-generated, Tr1-enriched CD4 T cell product specific for alloantigen.

Trimming removed 0 bases from V and 5 bases from J; junction bases left unmatched: 12. Germline V lookup: CDR1 MGHRA, CDR2 YSYEKL. The CDR3 runs to 19 residues. TCRdb recomputed calls from the reads with MiXCR, one row per CDR3 protein. The table lists about 60,000 distinct CDR3 sequences, roughly 50% of them singletons. A remark on this clonotype: Antigen: not known.

The rearrangement uses TRBV4-1 and TRBJ2-5; 13 bases match TRBD2. The sequence came from a human donor in good health. Sample: cultured non-Tr1 T cells, either the whole culture or a sorted T cell fraction (not recorded which). CDR3 sequence: CASSQDLTSGGLRGETQYF. DNA for the CDR3: TGCGCCAGCAGCCAAGATTTGACTAGCGGGGGGCTCCGAGGGGAGACCCAGTACTTC.